Included here is one TCR beta chain sequence, with context. In the source study's methods: The assay estimated nucleated cells by amplifying reference gene primers. The method was immunoSEQ multiplex PCR; TCRdb's version includes in-frame clones alone and lacks a portion of them. V, J and clone size derive from that table, while D and trimming were established from the DNA sequence. This table holds some 350,000 clones, about four fifths found once. Germline lookup yields CDR1 MNHNS and CDR2 SASEGT. The V and J ends lost 4 bases and 4 bases respectively, with 8 bases between them. This CDR3 has 13 residues. This record belongs to a study of blood T cell repertoires in COVID-19. Across the study: The United States, Italy and Spain were the sources of the acute and convalescent COVID-19 samples. PBMCs, B-cell-depleted T cells, or T cells were the source of the cDNA or gDNA that made up the material.

The clonotype comes from a man aged 25 to 40 with active or convalescent COVID-19. The chain combines TRBV6-1 with TRBJ1-3; D unresolved. Input material: peripheral blood. For the CDR3, the DNA is TGTGCCAGCAGTGGGGCAGCCGGAAACACCATATATTTT. Translating it yields CASSGAAGNTIYF.